The clone carrying this T cell receptor (beta chain) has ten or more counts. Antigen specificity is unknown. Deletions cut 0 bases from V and 3 bases from J, with 9 bases between. The germline V gene has CDR1 MGHRA and CDR2 YSYEKL. The CDR3 is 15 amino acids. The sample comes from a study of CD8+CD57+ T cells in acquired aplastic anemia. For the study at large: DNA per sorted CD4+ or CD8+ sample ranged roughly 0.17 to 27.4 ug, averaging roughly 3.5 ug.

According to the study, genomic DNA was the template for TCR beta VDJ and CDR3 profiling. TCRdb re-derived calls from the reads in MiXCR, one entry per CDR3 protein. Of about 110,000 distinct CDR3 sequences listed, about half are singletons. Overall study findings and caveats: Patients and controls shared 25 to 30 CD8+ CDR3 sequences.

The gene calls are TRBV4-1 and TRBJ2-1; D gene uncertain. Specimen: sorted CD4+, CD8+, or CD8+CD57+ T cells (not recorded which) from PBMCs. The TCR comes from a human donor in good health, serving as a control. CDR3 coding DNA: TGCGCCAGCAGCCAAGATATACTGGTCTACAATGAGCAGTTCTTC. Translation gives CASSQDILVYNEQFF.